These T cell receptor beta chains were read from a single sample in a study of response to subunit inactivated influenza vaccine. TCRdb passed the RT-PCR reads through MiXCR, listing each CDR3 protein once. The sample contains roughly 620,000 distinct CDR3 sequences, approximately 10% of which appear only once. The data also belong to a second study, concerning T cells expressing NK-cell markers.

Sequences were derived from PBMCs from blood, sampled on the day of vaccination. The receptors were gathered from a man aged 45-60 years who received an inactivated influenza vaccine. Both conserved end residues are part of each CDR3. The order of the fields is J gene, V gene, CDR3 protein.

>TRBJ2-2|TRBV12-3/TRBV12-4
CASSSAAPGPGELFF
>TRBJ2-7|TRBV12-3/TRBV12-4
CASTPTLQGGSYEQYF
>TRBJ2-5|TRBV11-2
CASSLRRGMIQETQYF
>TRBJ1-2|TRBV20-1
CSAPRSQGNYGYTF
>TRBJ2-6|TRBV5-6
CASSRDGPRRANVLTF
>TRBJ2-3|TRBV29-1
CQAVAGGRRDTQYF
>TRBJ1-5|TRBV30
CAWSVLRGINQPQHF
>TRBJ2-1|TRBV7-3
CASSPSGRGNEQFF
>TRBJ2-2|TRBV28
CASSFGWTGTGAGELFF
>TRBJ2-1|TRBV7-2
CASSPNRDNNEQFF
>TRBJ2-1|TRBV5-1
CASSLDGSYNEQFF
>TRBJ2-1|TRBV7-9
CASSSPLAGGPNNQFF
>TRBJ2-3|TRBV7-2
CASSIWTIRSTDTQYF
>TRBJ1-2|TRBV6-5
CASRRGGGSDTF
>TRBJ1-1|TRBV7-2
CASSLHAGNTEAFF
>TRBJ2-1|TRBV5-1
CASSTSGRGNEQFF
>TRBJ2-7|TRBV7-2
CASSLAGTDSPYEQYF
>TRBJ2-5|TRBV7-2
CASSPEGARTQYF
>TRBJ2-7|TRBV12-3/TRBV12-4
CASSLRTGHYEQYF
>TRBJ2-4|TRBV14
CASSQQSAKNIQYF
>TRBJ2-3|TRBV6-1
CASSTRNLSRGQDTQYF
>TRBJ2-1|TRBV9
CASSVVSGNEQFF
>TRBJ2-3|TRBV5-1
CASSLALPSTDTQYF